Listed below are T cell receptor beta chains from one sample, sequenced in a study of blood T cell repertoires in COVID-19. Profiling relied on immunoSEQ multiplex PCR, and the TCRdb table lists in-frame clones only, not all of them. The repertoire has some 200,000 clones, approximately 78% of them found once; the top ten carry about 10%. The source material was PBMCs or T cells enriched from blood (not recorded which). These TCRs come from a man in his forties who had recovered from COVID-19. Each CDR3 is given with its conserved first and last residue. Fields, in order: D gene, clone size, J gene, V gene, CDR3 DNA, CDR3 protein. The D gene is left open where the match is weak. Size is stated for part of the rows, as once, few or many counts, or as a class when the clone is expanded.

d_gene: .
abundance: .
j_gene: TRBJ1-1
v_gene: TRBV5-1
CDR3nt: TGCGCCAGCAGCTTGGAGAGGGGGGGAGAGACTGAAGCTTTCTTT
CDR3aa: CASSLERGGETEAFF

d_gene: .
abundance: few
j_gene: TRBJ2-7
v_gene: TRBV2
CDR3nt: TGTGCCAGCAGTGAGGGAGCCCTCTCCTACGAGCAGTACTTC
CDR3aa: CASSEGALSYEQYF

d_gene: TRBD2
abundance: .
j_gene: TRBJ2-7
v_gene: TRBV6-6
CDR3nt: TGTGCCAGCAGTCCCCCCGAGGGCGGGGGGGGGTCCTTCTCCTACGAGCAGTACTTC
CDR3aa: CASSPPEGGGGSFSYEQYF

d_gene: .
abundance: .
j_gene: TRBJ1-1
v_gene: TRBV6-4
CDR3nt: TGTGCCAGCAGTCGACGTACGGGCACTGAAGCTTTCTTT
CDR3aa: CASSRRTGTEAFF

d_gene: .
abundance: .
j_gene: TRBJ2-5
v_gene: TRBV19
CDR3nt: TGTGCCAGTACCCCGTGGGGCAGGGGAGGGTTCGGGGAGACCCAGTACTTC
CDR3aa: CASTPWGRGGFGETQYF

d_gene: TRBD2
abundance: few
j_gene: TRBJ2-7
v_gene: TRBV3-1/TRBV3-2
CDR3nt: TGTGCCAGCAGCCTCGACGGGAGGTCCTACGAGCAGTACTTC
CDR3aa: CASSLDGRSYEQYF

d_gene: TRBD1
abundance: .
j_gene: TRBJ2-7
v_gene: TRBV6-5
CDR3nt: TGTGCCAGCACCTCCGGGACAGGGAACAGGTGGCAGTACTTC
CDR3aa: CASTSGTGNRWQYF

d_gene: .
abundance: .
j_gene: TRBJ1-5
v_gene: TRBV24-1
CDR3nt: TGTGCCACCAGTGATTCCGGGGTGGGCAATCAGCCCCAGCATTTT
CDR3aa: CATSDSGVGNQPQHF

d_gene: TRBD1
abundance: .
j_gene: TRBJ2-3
v_gene: TRBV3-1/TRBV3-2
CDR3nt: TGTGCCAGCAGCCATCGGCCAGGGACAGGACGCACAGATACGCAGTATTTT
CDR3aa: CASSHRPGTGRTDTQYF

d_gene: .
abundance: .
j_gene: TRBJ1-1
v_gene: TRBV19
CDR3nt: TGTGCCAGTACCAAGACGGGGAACACTGAAGCTTTCTTT
CDR3aa: CASTKTGNTEAFF

d_gene: TRBD2
abundance: .
j_gene: TRBJ2-3
v_gene: TRBV2
CDR3nt: TGTGCCAGCGGCCTAGCGGGAGTGTCGGATACGCAGTATTTT
CDR3aa: CASGLAGVSDTQYF

d_gene: .
abundance: .
j_gene: TRBJ2-5
v_gene: TRBV7-2
CDR3nt: TGTGCCAGCAGCTTTTGGCAGGGGCGAGGAGAGACCCAGTACTTC
CDR3aa: CASSFWQGRGETQYF

d_gene: .
abundance: .
j_gene: TRBJ1-1
v_gene: TRBV5-1
CDR3nt: TGCGCCAGCAGCTTGGTGTCAGGAGGAACTGAAGCTTTCTTT
CDR3aa: CASSLVSGGTEAFF

d_gene: TRBD1
abundance: .
j_gene: TRBJ2-3
v_gene: TRBV18
CDR3nt: TGTGCCAGCTCACCCGGGACAGGGACAGATACGCAGTATTTT
CDR3aa: CASSPGTGTDTQYF

d_gene: .
abundance: .
j_gene: TRBJ1-1
v_gene: TRBV9
CDR3nt: TGTGCCAGCAGCCCCCACGGGGGGAGCACTGAAGCTTTCTTT
CDR3aa: CASSPHGGSTEAFF

d_gene: TRBD2
abundance: .
j_gene: TRBJ2-5
v_gene: TRBV7-2
CDR3nt: TGTGCCAGCAGTTACTTAGCGGGTACTATACAAGAGACCCAGTACTTC
CDR3aa: CASSYLAGTIQETQYF

d_gene: TRBD2
abundance: .
j_gene: TRBJ2-2
v_gene: TRBV5-4
CDR3nt: TGTGCCAGCAGCCTGGGGACTAGCGGGTCCAACACCGGGGAGCTGTTTTTT
CDR3aa: CASSLGTSGSNTGELFF

d_gene: .
abundance: .
j_gene: TRBJ1-1
v_gene: TRBV11-2
CDR3nt: TGTGCCAGCAGTGGCGGGTCTGGCACTGAAGCTTTCTTT
CDR3aa: CASSGGSGTEAFF

d_gene: TRBD2
abundance: few
j_gene: TRBJ2-1
v_gene: TRBV10-1
CDR3nt: TGCGCCAGCAGTGGGGGAGTAGGACTAGCGGGAGTGAGTGAGCAGTTCTTC
CDR3aa: CASSGGVGLAGVSEQFF

d_gene: .
abundance: .
j_gene: TRBJ1-1
v_gene: TRBV21-1
CDR3nt: TGTGCCAGCAGCAACCCTCGGACAGAGAACACTGAAGCTTTCTTT
CDR3aa: CASSNPRTENTEAFF

d_gene: TRBD1
abundance: once
j_gene: TRBJ1-5
v_gene: TRBV19
CDR3nt: TGTGCCAGTAGTAGGACAGGGTCACTTGGCAATCAGCCCCAGCATTTT
CDR3aa: CASSRTGSLGNQPQHF

d_gene: TRBD1
abundance: .
j_gene: TRBJ2-7
v_gene: TRBV2
CDR3nt: TGTGCCCTCAGGGGACAGGGTGGTTTTGGGAGCTCCTACGAGCAGTACTTC
CDR3aa: CALRGQGGFGSSYEQYF

d_gene: .
abundance: .
j_gene: TRBJ2-5
v_gene: TRBV18
CDR3nt: TGTGCCAGCTCGGCCGACCAGGGGCGGCAAGAGACCCAGTACTTC
CDR3aa: CASSADQGRQETQYF

d_gene: TRBD1
abundance: few
j_gene: TRBJ1-2
v_gene: TRBV19
CDR3nt: TGTGCCAGTAGGCCATCAGGGGGCAGAATTGATGGCTACACCTTC
CDR3aa: CASRPSGGRIDGYTF

d_gene: TRBD1
abundance: .
j_gene: TRBJ1-6
v_gene: TRBV7-2
CDR3nt: TGTGCCAGCACCCCGGACAGGGAAACTAATTCACCCCTCCACTTT
CDR3aa: CASTPDRETNSPLHF

d_gene: TRBD1
abundance: few
j_gene: TRBJ2-5
v_gene: TRBV7-9
CDR3nt: TGTGCCAGCAGCTTAGGGGGACAGACCCAAGAGACCCAGTACTTC
CDR3aa: CASSLGGQTQETQYF

d_gene: TRBD2
abundance: .
j_gene: TRBJ2-3
v_gene: TRBV5-1
CDR3nt: TGCGCCAGCACTCCTGGACTAGCGGGAGATACGCAGTATTTT
CDR3aa: CASTPGLAGDTQYF

d_gene: TRBD2
abundance: .
j_gene: TRBJ2-7
v_gene: TRBV5-5
CDR3nt: TGTGCCAGCAGCGCGGGATCCCGGGGGGGCAAATCGAAGGAGCAGTACTTC
CDR3aa: CASSAGSRGGKSKEQYF

d_gene: .
abundance: .
j_gene: TRBJ1-5
v_gene: TRBV7-9
CDR3nt: TGTGCCAGCAGCTTTGGCAGCAATCAGCCCCAGCATTTT
CDR3aa: CASSFGSNQPQHF

d_gene: .
abundance: .
j_gene: TRBJ2-5
v_gene: TRBV27
CDR3nt: TGTGCCAGCAGTGCGGACAGAAACCAAGAGACCCAGTACTTC
CDR3aa: CASSADRNQETQYF

d_gene: TRBD1
abundance: .
j_gene: TRBJ2-2
v_gene: TRBV7-3
CDR3nt: TGTGCCAGCAGCCCTTCACAGGGGTACACCGGGGAGCTGTTTTTT
CDR3aa: CASSPSQGYTGELFF

d_gene: TRBD1
abundance: .
j_gene: TRBJ1-3
v_gene: TRBV7-8
CDR3nt: TGTGCCAGCAGCTTAGAGGGGGACAGGGAGGTAGACACCATATATTTT
CDR3aa: CASSLEGDREVDTIYF

d_gene: TRBD1
abundance: many
j_gene: TRBJ2-7
v_gene: TRBV10-3
CDR3nt: TGTGCCAGCCGGGACAGAAGATCCTACGAGCAGTACTTC
CDR3aa: CASRDRRSYEQYF

d_gene: .
abundance: .
j_gene: TRBJ2-2
v_gene: TRBV5-1
CDR3nt: TGCGCCAGCAATATCGGGTACACCGGGGAGCTGTTTTTT
CDR3aa: CASNIGYTGELFF

d_gene: .
abundance: .
j_gene: TRBJ1-1
v_gene: TRBV6-5
CDR3nt: TGTGCCAGCAGTTACAAGGGGCGGAATACTGAAGCTTTCTTT
CDR3aa: CASSYKGRNTEAFF

d_gene: .
abundance: .
j_gene: TRBJ2-7
v_gene: TRBV24-1
CDR3nt: TGTGCCACCAGTGACCAAGAGGGGCTAGCGAGCTACGAGCAGTACTTC
CDR3aa: CATSDQEGLASYEQYF

d_gene: TRBD1
abundance: .
j_gene: TRBJ2-7
v_gene: TRBV5-1
CDR3nt: TGCGCCAGCAGCTTCGGACAGGGGGTCCCCTACGAGCAGTACTTC
CDR3aa: CASSFGQGVPYEQYF

d_gene: TRBD2
abundance: once
j_gene: TRBJ2-2
v_gene: TRBV19
CDR3nt: TGTGCCAGTAGTATCACTAGCGTAGTCGGGGGATACACCGGGGAGCTGTTTTTT
CDR3aa: CASSITSVVGGYTGELFF

d_gene: TRBD1
abundance: .
j_gene: TRBJ1-1
v_gene: TRBV5-4
CDR3nt: TGTGCCAGCAGCCCCGGACAGGGCAGGAGCATGAACACTGAAGCTTTCTTT
CDR3aa: CASSPGQGRSMNTEAFF

d_gene: .
abundance: .
j_gene: TRBJ1-4
v_gene: TRBV2
CDR3nt: TGTGCCAGCAACGGGGGTATTTCACTTAATGAAAAACTGTTTTTT
CDR3aa: CASNGGISLNEKLFF

d_gene: .
abundance: once
j_gene: TRBJ2-2
v_gene: TRBV6-5
CDR3nt: TGTGCCAGCAGTCCCATGGCAGGGATTACCGGGGAGCTGTTTTTT
CDR3aa: CASSPMAGITGELFF

d_gene: TRBD1
abundance: .
j_gene: TRBJ1-1
v_gene: TRBV4-1
CDR3nt: TGCGCCAGCACCCCAGGGGGGAGGAACACTGAAGCTTTCTTT
CDR3aa: CASTPGGRNTEAFF

d_gene: .
abundance: .
j_gene: TRBJ2-7
v_gene: TRBV11-2
CDR3nt: TGTGCCAGCAGCTTAATTCAGGGGTCAGAGCAGTACTTC
CDR3aa: CASSLIQGSEQYF

d_gene: TRBD1
abundance: .
j_gene: TRBJ1-5
v_gene: TRBV29-1
CDR3nt: TGCAGCGTCGGGACAGGGGACCTGGGGCCCCAGCATTTT
CDR3aa: CSVGTGDLGPQHF

d_gene: TRBD2
abundance: .
j_gene: TRBJ2-2
v_gene: TRBV5-1
CDR3nt: TGCGCCAGCAGCTCCACTAGCGGGGTGGTCACCGGGGAGCTGTTTTTT
CDR3aa: CASSSTSGVVTGELFF

d_gene: TRBD2
abundance: .
j_gene: TRBJ2-1
v_gene: TRBV3-1/TRBV3-2
CDR3nt: TGTGCCAGCAGCCAACAAAGCGGGAGAAGCTACAATGAGCAGTTCTTC
CDR3aa: CASSQQSGRSYNEQFF

d_gene: .
abundance: .
j_gene: TRBJ1-2
v_gene: TRBV12-3/TRBV12-4
CDR3nt: TGTGCCAGCAGTTTGCGGGTGTATGGCTACACCTTC
CDR3aa: CASSLRVYGYTF

d_gene: .
abundance: many
j_gene: TRBJ1-2
v_gene: TRBV5-5
CDR3nt: TGTGCCAGCAGCCTGACGGTTGTTGGGGACTTCTATGGCTACACCTTC
CDR3aa: CASSLTVVGDFYGYTF

d_gene: TRBD2
abundance: .
j_gene: TRBJ2-7
v_gene: TRBV7-9
CDR3nt: TGTGCCAGCAACCCGGGACTAGAGGCCTTGGGGCAGTACTTC
CDR3aa: CASNPGLEALGQYF

d_gene: TRBD1
abundance: .
j_gene: TRBJ2-1
v_gene: TRBV25-1
CDR3nt: TGTGCCAGCAGTGCGGGACAGGGGGATATCCATGAGCAGTTCTTC
CDR3aa: CASSAGQGDIHEQFF

d_gene: .
abundance: .
j_gene: TRBJ2-3
v_gene: TRBV6-1
CDR3nt: TGTGCCAGCAGTGAAGGTGGGGGGGCGGTCACAGATACGCAGTATTTT
CDR3aa: CASSEGGGAVTDTQYF

d_gene: .
abundance: few
j_gene: TRBJ1-2
v_gene: TRBV29-1
CDR3nt: TGCAGCGTTGAGGCCCCGGGGAACTATGGCTACACCTTC
CDR3aa: CSVEAPGNYGYTF

d_gene: .
abundance: .
j_gene: TRBJ1-5
v_gene: TRBV27
CDR3nt: TGTGCCAGCAGTTTAGAGGGTACTAGCAATCAGCCCCAGCATTTT
CDR3aa: CASSLEGTSNQPQHF

d_gene: .
abundance: .
j_gene: TRBJ2-7
v_gene: TRBV12-3/TRBV12-4
CDR3nt: TGTGCCAGCAGTTACCCTGGGGCCCCGGAGTACTTC
CDR3aa: CASSYPGAPEYF

d_gene: .
abundance: .
j_gene: TRBJ1-2
v_gene: TRBV6-5
CDR3nt: TGTGCCAGCGGAGACCCCTATGGCTACACCTTC
CDR3aa: CASGDPYGYTF

d_gene: TRBD1
abundance: .
j_gene: TRBJ2-5
v_gene: TRBV18
CDR3nt: TGTGCCAGCTCATCGGGACAGGTTCTGGGGAAGACCCAGTACTTC
CDR3aa: CASSSGQVLGKTQYF

d_gene: .
abundance: .
j_gene: TRBJ1-4
v_gene: TRBV19
CDR3nt: TGTGCCAGTAGTCGGGGGGGTAATGAAAAACTGTTTTTT
CDR3aa: CASSRGGNEKLFF